This T cell receptor (beta chain) was recorded in a study of blood T cells in healthy people across ages. Trimming took off 7 bases at V and 0 bases at J, with 13 bases between the two ends. The CDR3 contains 15 residues. Study-wide points: Whereas aged donors had fewer naive CD4+ cells, long-lived donors had more of them and higher diversity.

As regards this clonotype: Its specificity is unknown.

Primers used in a second PCR of about 6 to 11 cycles were a sample-barcoded 5' primer and a J-beta primer mix. A template-switch adaptor that had 12 random nucleotides put a tag on each cDNA molecule. TCRdb re-called the 5' RACE reads through MiXCR, storing one row per CDR3 protein. The repertoire holds 890,000 or so distinct CDR3 sequences, with around 68% as singletons. V is TRBV12-3 or TRBV12-4 and J is TRBJ1-5, with D possibly matching TRBD1 (6 bases). The source material was blood. The receptor's source is a man aged 25 to 40 in good health. The CDR3 loop reads CASTIVDSSNQPQHF. The CDR3 DNA reads TGTGCCAGCACCATCGTGGACAGTAGCAATCAGCCCCAGCATTTT.